This T cell receptor (beta chain) was identified in a study of blood T cell repertoires in COVID-19. The CDR3 totals 14 residues. Trimming took off 3 bases at V and 2 bases at J, with 10 bases between the two ends. Germline assignment: CDR1 LNHDA and CDR2 SQIVND (reference sequence). Sequenced by immunoSEQ multiplex PCR; TCRdb stores in-frame clones only, minus some. This sample has roughly 78,000 clones, with 80% found just once. V and J are TRBV19 and TRBJ1-1; D is possibly TRBD1 (6 bases). The clonotype originates from a man in his fifties or sixties with COVID-19, enrolled during active disease. The specimen sequenced was peripheral blood. CDR3 sequence reads: CASSIQGLNTEAFF. DNA of the CDR3: TGTGCCAGTAGTATCCAGGGGCTAAACACTGAAGCTTTCTTT.